The entry that follows covers one TCR beta chain sequence. The antigen remains undetermined. This specimen belongs to a study of human versus mouse CDR3 diversity and MHC coevolution. Study background: Between about 0.6 x 10^7 and 1.6 x 10^7 valid reads came from each sample.

Sequencing used immunoSEQ multiplex PCR; TCRdb keeps in-frame clones, though not all of them. The data hold 50,000 to 70,000 clones, with around 94% observed a single time. Study results and limitations: About 1.6 million TCR beta clonotypes were estimated for humans, the largest repertoire. Among all groups, most of the three human donors showed least clonal inequality.

The receptor's source is a person in their sixties or seventies in good health. The sequencing sample was made of naive CD4+ T cells from blood. Subset specified: CD45RO-negative CD62L-positive naive CD4 T cells.

The CDR3 DNA is TGTGCCAGCAGTGAGGCGCCCCGGGGGACCCAGTACTTC. Translated, it gives CASSEAPRGTQYF. The chain combines TRBV6-5 with TRBJ2-5; D is possibly TRBD2 (5 bases). V was shortened by 5 bases and J by 7 bases, with 14 bases between the two germline ends. Germline CDR1 reads MNHEY; CDR2 reads SVGAGI. The CDR3 is made up of 13 amino acids.